This T cell receptor (beta chain) was found in a study of vaccination effects on CD4 cells after COVID-19. General observations from the study: Healthy vaccinees' vaccine-induced clones included only 1 of 255 that recognized common cold coronaviruses. At late timepoints after vaccination, vaccine- and infection-induced clones shrank markedly.

For this clone: Antigen: not known.

Prior to sequencing, the ViraFEST assay stimulated PBMC with viral peptide pools, which expanded the antigen-specific CD4+ T cells. Isolating CD4+ T cells followed 9 to 10 days of culture. Vaccinated recipients, who were negative for nucleocapsid antibodies, had no history of SARS-CoV-2 infection. Replacing half the medium with IL-2 medium was done on days 3 and 7. Libraries were prepared by immunoSEQ multiplex PCR; TCRdb keeps only in-frame clonotypes and omits some of them. This sample has 26,000 or so clones, with around 70% found just once. The sequence came from a human donor who received a COVID-19 vaccine. Sequenced here: CD4+ T cells from PBMCs cultured with SARS-CoV-2 spike peptides, sampled before COVID-19 vaccination.

The CDR3 DNA is TGTGCCAGCAGCTACCGGGACAGCTACGAGCAGTACTTC. It specifies CASSYRDSYEQYF. The chain employs TRBV7-8 and TRBJ2-7; 7 bases map to TRBD1. From germline, CDR1 is SGHVS and CDR2 FQNEAQ. Unmatched junction bases numbered 3, after V lost 4 bases and J lost 3 bases. This CDR3 is 13 amino acids long. The full variable domain, rest sourced from reference TRBV7-8 and TRBJ2-7, is GAGVSQSPRYKVAKRGQDVALRCDPISGHVSLFWYQQALGQGPEFLTYFQNEAQLDKSGLPSDRFFAERPEGSVSTLKIQRTQQEDSAVYLCASSYRDSYEQYFGPGTRLTVT.